The clone carrying this T cell receptor beta chain was recorded many times. The antigen is not known. The source of the sample is a study of response to subunit inactivated influenza vaccine. Study-wide findings and caveats: The authors put forward the suggestion that each seasonal influenza vaccination may bring in only a limited number of new T cells.

In TCRdb, the RT-PCR reads were re-called with MiXCR into one record per CDR3 protein. Among roughly 710,000 distinct CDR3 sequences, about 15% were seen once, and the ten largest hold about 7.6%. Germline V lookup: CDR1 SQVTM, CDR2 ANQGSEA. This CDR3 has 12 residues. V was pared by 4 bases and J by 3 bases, with 9 bases between. The chain uses TRBV29-1 and TRBJ1-2; a possible D gene is TRBD1 (6 bases). This sample comprised PBMCs from blood, obtained 14 to 15 days before vaccination. This clonotype originated in a man aged 50-59 years who received an inactivated influenza vaccine. CDR3 loop: CSVAPGDYGYTF. The CDR3 DNA follows: TGCAGCGTTGCACCAGGGGACTATGGCTACACCTTC.